The following is a T cell receptor beta chain sequence with its context. Its antigen is still unknown. The V and J ends lost 5 bases and 4 bases, in that order; junction bases with no gene match: 10. Looked up from germline, CDR1 is SEHNR and CDR2 is FQNEAQ (reference sequence). The length of the CDR3 is 16 residues. The data derive from a study of T-cell reconstitution after alpha-beta-depleted transplantation in children. Study observations and caveats: A year post-transplant, T-cell counts and diversity derived mostly from newly produced T cells. Some patients showed high day-60 TCRbeta diversity, which derived from surviving recipient T cells and thymic progenitors. Reportedly, roughly two months post-transplant, alpha-beta T cells arose from several hundred expanded graft clones.

Construction of the TCRbeta library involved unique molecular identifiers. TCRdb used MiXCR to reprocess the PCR reads, holding one entry per CDR3 protein. This table holds about 400,000 distinct CDR3 sequences, around 16% found once. This TCR derives from a boy under two years old who had a stem cell transplant for Wiskott-Aldrich syndrome, so the T cells may come from the graft donor. This sequence joins TRBV7-9 and TRBJ2-7; 11 bases match TRBD2. Sample: PBMCs, mostly from graft donor cells, taken 360 days after TCRalphabeta/CD19-depleted stem cell transplant. The CDR3 DNA sequence: TGTGCCAGCAGCCCCCGACTAGCGGGATACCATTACGAGCAGTACTTC. It encodes CASSPRLAGYHYEQYF.